The present T cell receptor beta chain was sequenced within a study of beta chain features in type 1 diabetes. Whole-study results and caveats: Since sequencing was performed on cDNA, cells with high TCR expression could be over-represented. Whatever favoring of shorter templates PCR might show would apply equally to patients and controls.

The sample holds a few counts of this clone. The antigen remains undetermined. What was sequenced were expressed TCRB transcripts, since all of the isolated RNA had been reverse transcribed. An average of around 3.9 million reads was obtained for naive, central memory and regulatory T cell samples. The method was immunoSEQ multiplex PCR; TCRdb's version includes in-frame clones alone and lacks a portion of them. The table includes 900,000 or so clones, about a sixth detected once. CDR3 length equals 13 residues. Germline CDR1 reads SQVTM; CDR2 reads ANQGSEA. With 7 bases removed from V and 11 bases from J, the gap between germline ends came to 23 bases.

Sequenced sample: naive CD4+ T cells from blood. The receptor was isolated from a woman under 30 in good health. This rearrangement joins TRBV29-1 to TRBJ2-5, with a tentative D call TRBD2 (6 bases). The CDR3 loop reads CSGRGGMSGEQYF. The DNA of the CDR3 is TGCAGCGGGAGGGGCGGGATGTCGGGAGAGCAGTACTTC.